This T cell receptor beta chain was retrieved from a study of cytomegalovirus exposure and HLA in healthy donors. Study results and limitations: Within an earlier analysis, most TCR beta V segments proved productive either about 87% or about 30% of the time. The number of N-insertions in an Asian-associated ancestry cluster was reportedly below the roughly 700-donor mean in a later analysis.

Unrecorded immune exposures were likely, despite nominal health at sampling. As regards this clone: Its target is not known.

This PCR relied on a set of 60 Vbeta primers and 13 Jbeta primers. Measured with immunoSEQ multiplex PCR; TCRdb has only the in-frame clones, and not every one. The table records tens of thousands of clones, approximately 80% of them present only once. The source is a young man in good health and CMV-seropositive. What was sequenced was PBMCs.

In DNA, the CDR3 is TGTGCCAGCCGGACAGGGTTCCCAAATGGGGACGAGCAGTACTTC. Amino acids: CASRTGFPNGDEQYF. The chain uses TRBV6-6 and TRBJ2-7, with 8 bases fitting TRBD1. The CDR3 is made up of 15 amino acids. V trimming: 8 bases; J trimming: 5 bases; junction bases outside the gene matches: 14. Germline V gene sequence: CDR1 MNHNY, CDR2 SVGAGI (reference sequence).